Presented here are 25 T cell receptor beta chains from one specimen sequenced in a study of cytomegalovirus exposure and HLA in healthy donors. With 60 Vbeta and 13 Jbeta primers, the PCR was carried out. The protocol was immunoSEQ multiplex PCR, while the TCRdb copy is restricted to in-frame clones and leaves out a portion. The table records over 150,000 clones, about 81% of them present only once. The sequenced sample was PBMCs. These receptors were obtained from a woman in her late teens or twenties in good health and CMV-seronegative.

J is TRBJ2-3 and V is TRBV12-5, with TRBD2 matching over 10 bases. The CDR3 sequence is 17 residues long. Germline CDR1 and CDR2: LGHNT and FRNRAP. The junction had 6 bases not matched to a gene; V was cut back by 1 base and J by 2 bases. Here the CDR3 DNA reads TGTGCTAGTGGTTTGGACGCACTAGCGGGATTCACAGATACGCAGTATTTT. It encodes CASGLDALAGFTDTQYF.

This sequence joins TRBV4-1 and TRBJ2-5; D not resolved. CDR1 is MGHRA and CDR2 is YSYEKL in the germline V gene. CDR3 length equals 14 residues. The V end lost 1 base, the J end lost 6 bases, and 12 bases lay between the germline ends. The CDR3: CASSQVVGRQTQYF. The CDR3 coding sequence is TGCGCCAGCAGCCAAGTGGTGGGCAGGCAGACCCAGTACTTC.

The chain recombines TRBV7-6 with TRBJ2-3; 7 bases align to TRBD2. From germline, CDR1 is SGHVS and CDR2 FNYEAQ. This CDR3 region has 14 residues. Unmatched junction bases numbered 6, after V lost 0 bases and J lost 9 bases. The CDR3 DNA reads as TGTGCCAGCAGCTTAGCAGGAGGGAGGGTAACGCAGTATTTT. This sequence encodes CASSLAGGRVTQYF.

This clone was observed a single time. Germline and junction disagree at one end, which may indicate a read error. This sequence joins TRBV7-9 and TRBJ2-5; 12 bases fit TRBD2. Germline loops: CDR1 SEHNR, CDR2 FQNEAQ (reference sequence). CDR3 size: 16 residues. This chain's CDR3 is CSSSIGLAGRQETQYF. In DNA form, the CDR3 reads TGTTCCAGCAGCATTGGACTAGCGGGACGCCAAGAGACCCAGTACTTC.

The chain employs TRBV5-5 and TRBJ2-5, with D possibly TRBD1 on 5 matching bases. The CDR3 extends over 16 amino acids. Germline values: CDR1 SGHKS, CDR2 YYEKEE (reference sequence). Trimming took off 5 bases at V and 1 base at J, with 18 bases between the two ends. This CDR3 reads CASRNYRRQSQETQYF. CDR3 coding DNA: TGTGCCAGCAGAAACTATCGAAGACAGTCCCAAGAGACCCAGTACTTC.

The chain employs TRBV6-5 and TRBJ1-6; tentative D call: TRBD1 (6 bases). Germline CDR1 and CDR2: MNHEY and SVGAGI. This CDR3 has 14 amino acids. V lost 5 bases, J lost 7 bases, and 12 bases lay in between. This CDR3 reads CASSTQGTNSPLHF. As DNA, the CDR3 is TGTGCCAGCAGTACACAGGGAACAAATTCACCCCTCCACTTT.

The V gene is TRBV6-1, the J gene TRBJ1-1, with D perhaps matching TRBD1 (5 bases). CDR1 and CDR2 (germline): MNHNS, SASEGT. This CDR3 comprises 15 residues. V gave up 6 bases and J gave up 1 base, with 15 bases separating them. CDR3 sequence reads: CASSVKGYWNTEAFF. The CDR3 nucleotides are TGTGCCAGCAGCGTTAAGGGGTATTGGAACACTGAAGCTTTCTTT.

The count of this clone is one. The chain joins TRBV5-6 to TRBJ2-7; D possibly corresponds to TRBD2 (6 bases). Germline-derived CDR1 and CDR2 are SGHDT and YYEEEE. The CDR3 length is 14 residues. V was trimmed by 1 base and J by 5 bases, leaving 13 bases between them. CDR3 residues: CASSLIGPGDEQYF. CDR3 bases: TGTGCCAGCAGCTTGATAGGTCCGGGAGACGAGCAGTACTTC.

The chain couples TRBV4-1 to TRBJ2-7, with 8 nucleotides matching TRBD1. Germline trimming cut 1 base from V and 7 bases from J; bases unmatched to any gene: 9. Per germline, CDR1 MGHRA and CDR2 YSYEKL. The length of the CDR3 is 15 residues. CDR3 residues: CASSQGTGTGDEQYF. The DNA for the CDR3 is TGCGCCAGCAGCCAAGGTACCGGGACAGGTGATGAGCAGTACTTC.

The rearrangement joins TRBV7-6 to TRBJ2-1, with 7 bases fitting TRBD2. Germline CDR1 reads SGHVS; CDR2 reads FNYEAQ. The V gene end was trimmed by 0 bases and the J gene end by 0 bases; junction bases not matched to a gene: 2. This CDR3 region has 16 residues. As DNA, the CDR3 is TGTGCCAGCAGCTTAGCGGGAGGGCCCTCCTACAATGAGCAGTTCTTC. It encodes CASSLAGGPSYNEQFF.

This sequence joins TRBV7-9 and TRBJ2-4; 11 bases align to TRBD1. The CDR3 runs 17 residues. Germline CDR1 SEHNR, CDR2 FQNEAQ (reference sequence). V lost 3 bases to trimming and J lost 3 bases; unmatched junction nucleotides: 7. CDR3 residues: CASSLADRGLGKNIQYF. CDR3 nucleotide sequence: TGTGCCAGCAGCTTGGCGGACAGGGGGCTCGGCAAAAACATTCAGTACTTC.

This rearrangement joins TRBV11-2 to TRBJ2-4; maybe TRBD1 (7 bases). Trimming took 10 bases from V and 0 from J, leaving 22 bases between them. Germline V gene sequence: CDR1 SGHAT, CDR2 FQNNGV. CDR3 size: 17 residues. CDR3 bases: TGTGCCACCTCGGCGGCAGGGGGGACCCTAGCCAAAAACATTCAGTACTTC. It translates to CATSAAGGTLAKNIQYF.

The table lists this clone with a few counts. The chain is built from TRBV29-1 and TRBJ2-3; D possibly corresponds to TRBD2 (6 bases). V was trimmed by 3 bases and J by 9 bases, leaving 16 bases between them. CDR1 and CDR2 (germline): SQVTM, ANQGSEA. The length of the CDR3 is 13 residues. This CDR3 is CSVDRDWGRTQYF. CDR3 in DNA: TGCAGCGTTGACCGGGACTGGGGACGGACGCAGTATTTT.

The chain employs TRBV29-1 and TRBJ1-1; D call uncertain. V dropped 2 bases and J dropped 0 bases, with 7 bases sitting between them. This CDR3 contains 13 residues. Germline CDR1 reads SQVTM; CDR2 reads ANQGSEA. The CDR3 nucleotides are TGCAGCGTTGAAAGGCGGGTGAACACTGAAGCTTTCTTT. It is translated as CSVERRVNTEAFF.

In regard to this clone: The same CDR3 can be traced to other DNA sequences in this sample. The rearrangement uses TRBV5-1 and TRBJ1-1; D is ambiguous. The CDR3 sequence is 12 residues long. Trimming left V 3 bases short and J 2 bases short, with 5 bases between. The germline V gene encodes CDR1 SGHRS and CDR2 YFSETQ. The CDR3 sequence: CASSSGNTEAFF. The DNA for the CDR3 is TGCGCCAGCAGCTCCGGTAACACTGAAGCTTTCTTT.

This sequence joins TRBV6-5 and TRBJ2-1; TRBD1 matches 10 bases. CDR3 size: 15 residues. The germline V gene encodes CDR1 MNHEY and CDR2 SVGAGI. With V trimmed by 6 bases and J by 8 bases, 10 bases remained unmatched. Here the CDR3 reads CASSRPGQGFHEQFF. For the CDR3, the DNA is TGTGCCAGCAGCCGACCGGGACAGGGGTTCCATGAGCAGTTCTTC.

On this clone itself: One end of the junction is discordant with germline, which a read error may explain. The CDR3 DNA reads TGTTCCAGCAGCTTGGGGGCGCCGGGTGAAGCTTTCTTT. This encodes CSSSLGAPGEAFF. The chain carries TRBV7-9 and TRBJ1-1, with a tentative D call TRBD1 (6 bases). In germline, CDR1 is SEHNR, CDR2 FQNEAQ (reference sequence). This CDR3 has 13 residues.

In this sample, this clone turned up once. V usage is TRBV7-2 and J usage is TRBJ2-7; D may be TRBD1 (6 bases). Germline V gene sequence: CDR1 SGHTA, CDR2 FQGNSA. The ends were cut back, 5 bases at V and 3 bases at J, with 14 bases in the middle. The CDR3 runs 14 residues. The CDR3 reads CASSRDTRYYEQYF. CDR3 sequence (DNA): TGTGCCAGCAGCCGGGACACGAGATACTACGAGCAGTACTTC.

Concerning this clone: The sample has other DNA sequences that encode this CDR3 too. The chain has TRBV7-9 and TRBJ1-1; D unresolved. Germline CDR1 SEHNR, CDR2 FQNEAQ (reference sequence). V lost 5 bases, J lost 7 bases, and 8 bases lay in between. The CDR3 is 11 residues long. Here the CDR3 reads CASSPSIEAFF. In DNA, the CDR3 is TGTGCCAGCAGCCCTAGCATTGAAGCTTTCTTT.

This chain uses TRBV14 with TRBJ1-6; possibly TRBD1 for D (5 bases). The CDR3 consists of 16 residues. The V gene lost 4 bases and the J gene lost 0 bases, with 10 bases spanning the gap. In germline, CDR1 is SGHDN, CDR2 FVKESK. The CDR3 loop is CASSPRQSSYNSPLHF. CDR3 DNA sequence: TGTGCCAGCAGCCCGCGACAGAGCTCCTATAATTCACCCCTCCACTTT.

The chain has TRBV7-2 and TRBJ1-2, with D uncertain. Germline V CDR1 and CDR2: SGHTA, FQGNSA. This CDR3 region has 13 residues. V was shortened by 1 base and J by 4 bases, with 7 bases between the two germline ends. DNA of the CDR3: TGTGCCAGCAGCTTAGGGGAGACCTATGGCTACACCTTC. This translates into CASSLGETYGYTF.

The table lists this clone with a few counts. The rearrangement uses TRBV6-1 and TRBJ1-1; no definite D call. Germline assignment: CDR1 MNHNS and CDR2 SASEGT. V gave up 4 bases and J gave up 3 bases, with 9 bases separating them. This CDR3 has 13 amino acids. The CDR3 region is CASSATVDTEAFF. CDR3 bases: TGTGCCAGCAGTGCCACGGTTGACACTGAAGCTTTCTTT.

V and J are TRBV28 and TRBJ2-3; weak D call: TRBD2 (5 bases). CDR1 is MDHEN, CDR2 SYDVKM, per germline. The CDR3 is made up of 18 amino acids. Trimming removed 0 bases at V and 1 base at J, with 17 bases between. CDR3 loop: CASSLWDSGIVGTDTQYF. CDR3 nucleotide sequence: TGTGCCAGCAGTTTATGGGACTCTGGAATTGTGGGCACAGATACGCAGTATTTT.

This rearrangement joins TRBV28 to TRBJ2-7; the match to TRBD1 covers 8 bases. Trimming at V came to 8 bases and at J to 2 bases, leaving 11 bases not matched to a gene. This CDR3 comprises 15 residues. Germline CDR1 reads MDHEN; CDR2 reads SYDVKM. CDR3 region: CASLGPETGAYEQYF. CDR3 nucleotide sequence: TGTGCCAGCCTGGGTCCCGAGACAGGGGCCTACGAGCAGTACTTC.

The rearrangement joins TRBV7-6 to TRBJ1-1; TRBD1 matches at 11 bases. V lost 6 bases to trimming and J lost 5 bases; unmatched junction nucleotides: 8. CDR1 is SGHVS and CDR2 is FNYEAQ in the germline V gene. This CDR3 comprises 15 residues. CDR3 sequence reads: CASSLGTGGDTEAFF. In nucleotides, the CDR3 is TGTGCCAGCAGTCTCGGGACAGGGGGGGATACTGAAGCTTTCTTT. Using reference TRBV7-6 and TRBJ1-1 for the parts outside the CDR3, the full variable domain is GAGVSQSPRYKVTKRGQDVALRCDPISGHVSLYWYRQALGQGPEFLTYFNYEAQQDKSGLPNDRFSAERPEGSISTLTIQRTEQRDSAMYRCASSLGTGGDTEAFFGQGTRLTVV.